A single sample gave rise to the 31 T cell receptor beta chains below, sequenced in a study of long-term antiretroviral therapy in people with HIV. Version v3.0 of the immunoSEQ assay was performed at survey level. The data were produced by immunoSEQ multiplex PCR, yet TCRdb's version contains in-frame clones alone and is incomplete. Here the sample spans nearly 25,000 clones, roughly 88% being singletons. The sequenced sample was unsorted PBMCs, obtained 3 years after starting antiretroviral therapy. The source is a man aged 50-59 years with HIV.

The chain uses TRBV28 and TRBJ1-5; unclear D gene. This CDR3 region has 12 residues. The V end was cut by 6 bases, the J end by 6 bases, with 9 bases between. Germline V lookup: CDR1 MDHEN, CDR2 SYDVKM. The CDR3 DNA follows: TGTGCCAGCAGAAAACAGCTTCAGCCCCAGCATTTT. Its protein product is CASRKQLQPQHF.

The chain couples TRBV4-3 to TRBJ1-2; D remains ambiguous. This CDR3 is built from 17 residues. The V gene's germline CDR1 is LGHNA and CDR2 YSLEER. The V end lost 0 bases, the J end lost 4 bases, and 18 bases lay between the germline ends. Written as DNA, the CDR3 is TGCGCCAGCAGCCAAGATGGAGGAGCCGCTAAGGGCTATGGCTACACCTTC. Its translation is CASSQDGGAAKGYGYTF.

This clone was counted once. V gene TRBV15 combines with J gene TRBJ2-7, with D perhaps TRBD2 (5 bases). This CDR3 has 14 residues. Germline V lookup: CDR1 LNHNV, CDR2 YYDKDF (reference sequence). V lost 0 bases to trimming and J lost 2 bases, with 8 bases between them. CDR3 amino acids: CATSRDPGTYEQYF. Written as DNA, the CDR3 is TGTGCCACCAGCAGAGATCCCGGGACCTACGAGCAGTACTTC. The entire variable domain, with the rest obtained from reference TRBV15 and TRBJ2-7, is as follows: DAMVIQNPRYQVTQFGKPVTLSCSQTLNHNVMYWYQQKSSQAPKLLFHYYDKDFNNEADTPDNFQSRRPNTSFCFLDIRSPGLGDTAMYLCATSRDPGTYEQYFGPGTRLTVT.

This clone was detected only once. The chain carries TRBV19 and TRBJ2-7; D gene unclear. Germline values: CDR1 LNHDA, CDR2 SQIVND (reference sequence). The CDR3 runs 14 residues. Trimming stripped 5 bases from V and 2 bases from J, with 13 bases between. CDR3 bases: TGTGCCAGTAGTCCCGGAAGAGGTGCCTACGAGCAGTACTTC. The encoded protein is CASSPGRGAYEQYF.

The V and J genes are TRBV7-2 and TRBJ1-6, with D possibly matching TRBD1 (6 bases). This CDR3 has 17 amino acids. Germline CDR1 SGHTA, CDR2 FQGNSA. Trimming took off 1 base at V and 8 bases at J, with 18 bases between the two ends. The CDR3 loop is CASSLVEGGRWHSPLHF. CDR3 coding DNA: TGTGCCAGCAGCTTAGTTGAAGGGGGACGTTGGCATTCACCCCTCCACTTT.

This chain uses TRBV5-1 with TRBJ2-3; D may correspond to TRBD1 or TRBD2 (5 bases each). The CDR3 contains 14 residues. Germline CDR1 is SGHRS and CDR2 is YFSETQ. The V and J ends lost 0 bases and 6 bases respectively, with 11 bases between them. The CDR3 region is CASSLGGTADTQYF. The CDR3 coding sequence is TGCGCCAGCAGCTTGGGGGGGACCGCCGATACGCAGTATTTT.

CDR3 sequence: CAWSETGGEETQYF. DNA of the CDR3: TGTGCCTGGAGTGAGACAGGGGGCGAAGAGACCCAGTACTTC. The chain uses TRBV30 and TRBJ2-5, with 10 bases lining up with TRBD1. CDR3 length equals 14 residues. V trimming: 1 base; J trimming: 3 bases; junction bases outside the gene matches: 2. Germline CDR1 reads GTSNPN; CDR2 reads SVGIG (reference sequence).

The chain recombines TRBV19 with TRBJ2-3, with no clear D. The CDR3 is 14 residues long. V was shortened by 9 bases and J by 0 bases, with 13 bases between the two germline ends. Germline values: CDR1 LNHDA, CDR2 SQIVND (reference sequence). The CDR3 protein is CASKNTFSTDTQYF. CDR3 nucleotides: TGTGCCAGCAAGAACACTTTTAGCACAGATACGCAGTATTTT.

The gene calls are TRBV5-4 and TRBJ1-1; a weak D match, TRBD1 (6 bases). Germline values: CDR1 SGHNT, CDR2 YYREEE (reference sequence). The ends were cut back, 0 bases at V and 4 bases at J, with 13 bases in the middle. This CDR3 region has 15 residues. CDR3 bases: TGTGCCAGCAGCTTGGTCGGGCAGGGGAGCACTGAAGCTTTCTTT. It translates to CASSLVGQGSTEAFF.

The J gene is TRBJ1-1, the V gene TRBV4-3; D is uncertain. The CDR3 loop spans 14 amino acids. Germline values: CDR1 LGHNA, CDR2 YSLEER. The ends were cut back, 1 base at V and 0 bases at J, with 6 bases in the middle. The CDR3 nucleotides are TGCGCCAGCAGCCAAGGCCACCTGAACACTGAAGCTTTCTTT. Its translation is CASSQGHLNTEAFF.

This chain joins TRBV18 and TRBJ2-4; D possibly uses TRBD1 or TRBD2 (5 bases each). The CDR3 has 13 residues. Germline values: CDR1 KGHSH, CDR2 LQKENI. Trimming cost V 5 bases and J 8 bases, with 13 bases left between them. CDR3 bases: TGTGCCAGCTCAAGAGAGGGGACGGACATTCAGTACTTC. It is translated as CASSREGTDIQYF.

This clone was observed a handful of times. The chain joins TRBV2 to TRBJ1-5; D not certain. V shed 6 bases and J shed 0 bases, with 9 bases lying between them. Germline assignment: CDR1 SNHLY and CDR2 FYNNEI. The CDR3 extends over 14 amino acids. CDR3 region: CASSLRASNQPQHF. CDR3 nucleotides: TGTGCCAGCAGCCTGAGGGCTAGCAATCAGCCCCAGCATTTT.

The chain has TRBV27 and TRBJ1-1, with 7 positions matching TRBD1. The junction had 5 bases not matched to a gene; V was cut back by 4 bases and J by 3 bases. This CDR3 is built from 14 residues. Germline CDR1 MNHEY, CDR2 SMNVEV (reference sequence). Written as DNA, the CDR3 is TGTGCCAGCAGTTGGGGCCAGGGGGACACTGAAGCTTTCTTT. Protein product: CASSWGQGDTEAFF.

The chain combines TRBV10-3 with TRBJ2-5; D possibly corresponds to TRBD2 (5 bases). The CDR3 is made up of 14 amino acids. Trimming removed 0 bases from V and 3 bases from J, with 8 bases in between. Per the germline V gene, CDR1 is ENHRY and CDR2 is SYGVKD. CDR3 nucleotide sequence: TGTGCCATCAGTGAGTCGAGGGCGGAAGAGACCCAGTACTTC. It translates to CAISESRAEETQYF.

The chain couples TRBV28 to TRBJ1-2, with D perhaps matching TRBD1 (5 bases). The CDR3 runs 14 residues. Germline V CDR1 and CDR2: MDHEN, SYDVKM. Trimming took 4 bases from V and 7 from J, leaving 16 bases between them. The CDR3 here is CASSWGTQEGGYTF. The CDR3 region has the DNA TGTGCCAGCAGTTGGGGAACACAGGAAGGTGGCTACACCTTC.

V usage is TRBV18 and J usage is TRBJ1-6; the D gene is possibly TRBD1 (5 bases). Germline assignment: CDR1 KGHSH and CDR2 LQKENI. V was clipped by 10 bases and J by 1 base, with 11 bases between them. The CDR3 spans 14 residues. CDR3: CATPKGSYNSPLHF. The CDR3 region has the DNA TGTGCCACCCCAAAGGGGTCCTATAATTCACCCCTCCACTTT.

The V call is TRBV13, the J call TRBJ1-3, with TRBD1 matching over 12 bases. CDR1 and CDR2 from the germline V gene are PRHDT and FYEKMQ (reference sequence). The CDR3 has 17 residues. Germline trimming cut 0 bases from V and 2 bases from J; bases unmatched to any gene: 2. The CDR3 sequence: CASSLGRDRGPGNTIYF. The CDR3 DNA reads TGTGCCAGCAGCTTAGGCCGGGACAGGGGGCCTGGAAACACCATATATTTT.

The rearrangement joins TRBV9 to TRBJ1-1; possibly TRBD1 for D (6 bases). There are 14 residues in the CDR3. Trimming took 5 bases from V and 3 from J, leaving 14 bases between them. The germline V gene encodes CDR1 SGDLS and CDR2 YYNGEE. The CDR3 DNA reads as TGTGCCAGCAGGGGGGGGCCGCTGGACACTGAAGCTTTCTTT. Translation: CASRGGPLDTEAFF.

The chain has TRBV11-3 and TRBJ2-1; TRBD2 matches 8 bases. Germline loops: CDR1 SGHNT, CDR2 YENEEA. The V gene end was trimmed by 6 bases and the J gene end by 2 bases; junction bases not matched to a gene: 6. This CDR3 is built from 15 residues. The CDR3 DNA is TGTGCCAGCAGGGACGTAGCGGGGCCCTACAATGAGCAGTTCTTC. Protein sequence: CASRDVAGPYNEQFF.

The chain employs TRBV27 and TRBJ2-3; D gene ambiguous. CDR1 is MNHEY, CDR2 SMNVEV, per germline (reference sequence). The CDR3 runs 12 residues. Trimming pared 5 bases from V and 7 bases from J, leaving 10 bases between. The CDR3 sequence: CASSPGPHTQYF. CDR3 nucleotide sequence: TGTGCCAGCAGTCCAGGCCCCCATACGCAGTATTTT.

The rearrangement links TRBV5-8 to TRBJ1-5, with a weak D call TRBD1 (6 bases). This CDR3 region has 15 residues. V was pared by 4 bases and J by 0 bases, with 11 bases between. Germline lookup yields CDR1 SGHTS and CDR2 YDEGEE. The CDR3: CASSRRTDSNQPQHF. The CDR3 nucleotides read TGTGCCAGCAGCCGTAGGACAGATAGCAATCAGCCCCAGCATTTT.

The J gene is TRBJ2-2, the V gene TRBV9; 8 positions agree with TRBD1. Trimming cost V 5 bases and J 4 bases; bases outside gene matches: 13. The length of the CDR3 is 17 residues. Germline lookup yields CDR1 SGDLS and CDR2 YYNGEE. Here the CDR3 DNA reads TGTGCCAGCAGTGTCTTCCCAGGGGGCGATAGCACCGGGGAGCTGTTTTTT. It specifies CASSVFPGGDSTGELFF.

By sample share, this clone is medium-sized (0.01 to 0.1%). V is TRBV19 and J is TRBJ1-5, with D uncertain. The CDR3 consists of 14 residues. Germline-derived CDR1 and CDR2 are LNHDA and SQIVND (reference sequence). V lost 6 bases and J lost 0, with 9 bases in between. The CDR3 region is CASSWGYSNQPQHF. For the CDR3, the DNA is TGTGCCAGTAGCTGGGGATATAGCAATCAGCCCCAGCATTTT.

The rearrangement links TRBV10-2 to TRBJ2-2; D is possibly TRBD1 (6 bases). Germline V CDR1 and CDR2: WSHSY, SAAADI. This CDR3 spans 13 amino acids. Trimming left V 7 bases short and J 3 bases short, with 9 bases between. CDR3 residues: CASINRDTGELFF. For the CDR3, the DNA is TGCGCCAGCATAAACAGGGACACCGGGGAGCTGTTTTTT.

The chain carries TRBV15 and TRBJ2-3; D not certain. Trimming took 9 bases from V and 2 from J, leaving 15 bases between them. CDR1 and CDR2 (germline): LNHNV, YYDKDF (reference sequence). The CDR3 spans 14 residues. The CDR3 DNA reads TGTGCCACGAAACTTAGTGGGGACACAGATACGCAGTATTTT. This gives the protein CATKLSGDTDTQYF. Full variable domain (rest looked up from reference TRBV15 and TRBJ2-3): DAMVIQNPRYQVTQFGKPVTLSCSQTLNHNVMYWYQQKSSQAPKLLFHYYDKDFNNEADTPDNFQSRRPNTSFCFLDIRSPGLGDTAMYLCATKLSGDTDTQYFGPGTRLTVL.

The V call is TRBV5-4, the J call TRBJ2-2; D is perhaps TRBD1 (6 bases). This CDR3 is built from 15 residues. Germline V gives CDR1 SGHNT, CDR2 YYREEE (reference sequence). V lost 6 bases, J lost 7 bases, and 19 bases lay in between. The CDR3 spells CASTLRGTKNGELFF. For the CDR3, the DNA is TGTGCCAGCACCCTAAGAGGGACAAAGAACGGGGAGCTGTTTTTT.

Turning to this clone: This sample also contains other DNA sequences that code for the same CDR3. The V and J genes are TRBV2 and TRBJ2-7, with 7 bases aligning to TRBD1. CDR1 is SNHLY, CDR2 FYNNEI, per germline. V was clipped by 8 bases and J by 1 base; unmatched bases: 2. The CDR3 is made up of 12 amino acids. The CDR3 region has the DNA TGTGCCAGCCGACAGGGTTCCTACGAGCAGTACTTC. Translation gives CASRQGSYEQYF.

The V and J genes are TRBV28 and TRBJ2-3; tentative D call: TRBD2 (5 bases). The CDR3 extends over 12 amino acids. Germline CDR1 reads MDHEN; CDR2 reads SYDVKM. With 6 bases removed from V and 6 bases from J, the gap between germline ends came to 10 bases. CDR3 sequence reads: CASRLAADTQYF. CDR3 coding DNA: TGTGCCAGCAGGCTAGCAGCCGATACGCAGTATTTT.

The chain employs TRBV27 and TRBJ2-2, with 9 bases that match TRBD2. Germline lookup yields CDR1 MNHEY and CDR2 SMNVEV (reference sequence). J gave up 5 bases and V 5 bases, and 9 bases lay outside the gene matches. The CDR3 spans 16 residues. The CDR3 region has the DNA TGTGCCAGCAGTCCGGCGGGAGGGGGTGGAACCGGGGAGCTGTTTTTT. This translates into CASSPAGGGGTGELFF.

This chain uses TRBV28 with TRBJ1-2; TRBD1 might be the D (6 bases). The V gene lost 7 bases and the J gene lost 5 bases, with 11 bases spanning the gap. The germline gives CDR1 MDHEN, CDR2 SYDVKM. The CDR3 has 12 amino acids. CDR3 sequence: CASNTGNYGYTF. The DNA of the CDR3 is TGTGCCAGCAACACAGGGAATTATGGCTACACCTTC.

The J gene is TRBJ2-5, the V gene TRBV11-2, with TRBD1 matching 8 bases. V shed 1 base, J shed 4 bases, and the junction held 8 bases outside the gene matches. This CDR3 contains 16 residues. In germline, CDR1 is SGHAT, CDR2 FQNNGV. The chain's CDR3 is CASSLVSGGFGETQYF. For the CDR3, the DNA is TGTGCCAGCAGCTTAGTTTCAGGGGGCTTTGGAGAGACCCAGTACTTC.